The following is a TCR beta chain sequence with its context. The data are from a study of blood T cell repertoires in COVID-19. Study information: Sites across the United States, Italy and Spain contributed samples from acute and convalescent COVID-19. From T cells, B-cell-depleted T cells, or PBMCs came the material, which was cDNA or gDNA.

The germline CDR1 and CDR2 sequences are KGHSH and LQKENI. V shed 6 bases and J shed 4 bases, with 13 bases lying between them. This CDR3 is 15 amino acids long. In the authors' methods: Amplifying reference gene primers gave estimates of nucleated cell counts. Profiling relied on immunoSEQ multiplex PCR, and the TCRdb table lists in-frame clones only, not all of them. The V and J calls and the clone size are those of that table, but D and trimming were determined from the DNA. The sample lists 75,000 to 95,000 clones, around 87% occurring once. The receptor was isolated from a human donor in a cohort sampled during active COVID-19. The V gene is TRBV18, the J gene TRBJ2-6; D unresolved. The sample consisted of peripheral blood. CDR3 protein: CASSPPTQGANVLTF. CDR3 in DNA: TGTGCCAGCTCCCCTCCGACACAGGGGGCCAACGTCCTGACTTTC.